This T cell receptor (beta chain) comes out of a study of CD8+ T cells in alopecia areata. Study-wide results and limits: Clonality exceeded that of normal scalp in lesional scalp, most notably in alopecia totalis/universalis. Numerous expanded lesional clones remained in scalp and blood during tofacitinib.

Germline V gene data show CDR1 as LNHDA and CDR2 as SQIVND (reference sequence). This CDR3 contains 14 residues. Trimming pared 1 base from V and 1 base from J, leaving 7 bases between. Treatment here: oral pan-JAK inhibitor, 5-10 mg twice daily. Alopecia areata patients gave lesional scalp punch biopsies and peripheral blood samples. Isolation of CD4+ and CD8+ T cells from PBMCs was achieved by sorting. A word on this clone: Antigen: not known.

Sequencing relied on a cDNA template that was reverse transcribed from extracted RNA. Clones were read by immunoSEQ multiplex PCR, and TCRdb kept only the in-frame ones, dropping some. Of some 110,000 clones listed, roughly 58% are singletons. The source was CD8+ T cells sorted from blood, collected at week 4, from a patient treated with tofacitinib. This chain links TRBV19 with TRBJ1-1, with D unclear. The TCR was taken from a human donor with alopecia areata. The CDR3: CASSIGSGNTEAFF. The DNA of the CDR3 is TGTGCCAGTAGTATAGGCTCCGGGAACACTGAAGCTTTCTTT.